This TCR beta chain stems from a study of immune reconstitution after stem cell transplant in scleroderma (dated by TCRdb to about 2017). As for this clonotype: Its recognized antigen is unknown. Base qualities are not recorded, but no much larger clone differs from it by a single base.

The germline V gene specifies SGHTA as CDR1 and FQGNSA as CDR2. CDR3 length: 14 amino acids, cysteine to phenylalanine. Just CDR3 DNA is preserved here, 42 bases in frame from base 1. Relative to germline, V is 2 bases shorter and J is 6 bases shorter, with 14 bases between their ends. Libraries were built with RT-PCR. Sequencing used an Illumina MiSeq. Starting from the raw public reads, TCRdb applied fastp trimming at Q25, assembled clones with MiXCR and retained in-frame beta chains. Identical CDR3 proteins give one entry, which carries the most common genes and DNA. The sample includes about 5,600 distinct CDR3 sequences, with roughly 8% observed a single time. The ten largest clonotypes hold roughly a tenth of the sample.

The chain uses TRBV7-2 and TRBJ2-7; confidence is insufficient to name the D gene. Sample acquisition took place before or after autologous hematopoietic stem cell transplantation (not recorded which). This sequence was found in a male donor with systemic sclerosis. The CDR3 reads as follows: CASSLPLWPTEQYF. The DNA reads as follows: TGTGCCAGCAGCTTACCCCTCTGGCCCACCGAGCAGTACTTC.